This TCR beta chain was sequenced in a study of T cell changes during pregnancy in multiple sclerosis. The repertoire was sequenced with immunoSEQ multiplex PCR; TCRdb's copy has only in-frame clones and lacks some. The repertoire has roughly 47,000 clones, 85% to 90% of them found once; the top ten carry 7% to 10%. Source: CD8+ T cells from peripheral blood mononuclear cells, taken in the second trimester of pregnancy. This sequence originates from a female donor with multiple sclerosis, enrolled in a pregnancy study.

The CDR3, as DNA: TGTGCCAGCAGTGAGACAGGACAGCTTAATGAAAAACTGTTTTTT. Protein sequence: CASSETGQLNEKLFF. The rearrangement links TRBV25-1 to TRBJ1-4; a weak D match, TRBD1 (6 bases). Germline V lookup: CDR1 MGHDK, CDR2 SYGVNS. Trimming cost V 3 bases and J 4 bases, with 12 bases left between them. The CDR3 sequence is 15 residues long.